This T cell receptor beta chain was retrieved from a study of blood T cell repertoires in COVID-19. Study details: Collection of acute and convalescent COVID-19 samples took place in the United States, Italy and Spain. The cDNA or gDNA used as material had been derived from T cells, B-cell-depleted T cells, or PBMCs.

The CDR3 sequence is 15 residues long. Germline V gives CDR1 MNHEY, CDR2 SVGAGI. The germline V and J ends were trimmed by 5 bases and 1 base, with 14 bases remaining between them. TCRdb keeps only in-frame clones here, not all; method: immunoSEQ multiplex PCR. Of roughly 300,000 clones in the sample, approximately 91% were seen once. The material sequenced was peripheral blood. This receptor was identified in a man aged 18 to 30 with active or convalescent COVID-19. The J gene is TRBJ1-2, the V gene TRBV6-5, with a tentative D call TRBD1 (6 bases). The CDR3 sequence is CASSRTATNNYGYTF. For the CDR3, the DNA is TGTGCCAGCAGTCGGACAGCTACAAATAACTATGGCTACACCTTC.